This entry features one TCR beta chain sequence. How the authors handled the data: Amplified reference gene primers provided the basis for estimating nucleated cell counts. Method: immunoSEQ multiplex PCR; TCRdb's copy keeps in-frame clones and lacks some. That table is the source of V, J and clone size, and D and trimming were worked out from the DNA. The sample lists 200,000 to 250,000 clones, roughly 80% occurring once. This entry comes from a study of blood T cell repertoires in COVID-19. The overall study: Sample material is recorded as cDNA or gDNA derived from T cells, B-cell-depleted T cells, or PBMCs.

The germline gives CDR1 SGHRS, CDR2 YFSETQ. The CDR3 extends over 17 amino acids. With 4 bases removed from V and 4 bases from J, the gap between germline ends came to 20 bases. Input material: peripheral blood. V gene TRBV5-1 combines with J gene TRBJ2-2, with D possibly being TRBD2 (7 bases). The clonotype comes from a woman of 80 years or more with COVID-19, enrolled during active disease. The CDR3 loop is CASSPPGPGGFTGELFF. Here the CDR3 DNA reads TGCGCCAGCAGCCCCCCCGGGCCGGGGGGCTTCACCGGGGAGCTGTTTTTT.